This is a list of T cell receptor beta chains from one sample in a study of blood T cell repertoires in COVID-19. Generated by immunoSEQ multiplex PCR, the TCRdb table keeps only in-frame clones and is missing some. The sample contains 130,000 to 150,000 clones, 70% to 90% of which appear only once. Sequenced: peripheral blood. These TCRs come from a woman in her sixties with COVID-19, enrolled during active disease. CDR3s include the opening cysteine and the closing phenylalanine or tryptophan. The D gene is left open where the match is weak. Not every row has a clone size; where given, it reads once, few, many or a size class.

clone_size,j_call,v_call,d_call,cdr3_nt,cdr3_aa
few,TRBJ1-1,TRBV27,-,TGTGCCAGCAGTTTATGGAGGGACACTGAAGCTTTCTTT,CASSLWRDTEAFF
-,TRBJ2-5,TRBV3-1/TRBV3-2,-,TGTGCCAGCAGCCAAGATAGGACCCAAGGAGGGACCCAGTACTTC,CASSQDRTQGGTQYF
-,TRBJ2-7,TRBV6-2/TRBV6-3,-,TGTGCCAGCAGTAAACGGACGGGGAACTACGAGCAGTACTTC,CASSKRTGNYEQYF
-,TRBJ2-7,TRBV6-1,TRBD2,TGTGCCAGCAGTGAAGCTCGCGGCGGGGGGCTCGGTGGGTACGAGCAGTACTTC,CASSEARGGGLGGYEQYF
once,TRBJ2-7,TRBV5-1,-,TGCGCCAGCAGCTTTCAGGGGTGGCCGGACGAGCAGTACTTC,CASSFQGWPDEQYF
-,TRBJ1-6,TRBV4-3,-,TGCGCCAGCAGCCAAGACAGGGGCTCCTATAATTCACCCCTCCACTTT,CASSQDRGSYNSPLHF
-,TRBJ1-5,TRBV2,TRBD1,TGTGCCAGCGCCACCGGGACAGGGAATAGCAATCAGCCCCAGCATTTT,CASATGTGNSNQPQHF
-,TRBJ2-7,TRBV9,-,TGTGCCAGCTCGCACCTCAGGGAAGTGGGCTACGAGCAGTACTTC,CASSHLREVGYEQYF
-,TRBJ1-2,TRBV12-5,-,TGTGCTAGTGGTTTGGGGAGGGGTGATTATGGCTACACCTTC,CASGLGRGDYGYTF
once,TRBJ2-1,TRBV30,-,TGTGCCTGCCCCCCCCGCAGGGGATCCTACAATGAGCAGTTCTTC,CACPPRRGSYNEQFF
few,TRBJ2-5,TRBV3-1/TRBV3-2,TRBD2,TGTGCCAGCAGCCAAGTAGGCGGGGGGGTCCAAGAGACCCAGTACTTC,CASSQVGGGVQETQYF
-,TRBJ2-1,TRBV6-5,TRBD1,TGTGCCAGCAGCCAGACAGGGGGCAACTACAATGAGCAGTTCTTC,CASSQTGGNYNEQFF
-,TRBJ1-1,TRBV15,TRBD1,TGTGCCACCAGCATTCAGGGGGGCACTGAAGCTTTCTTT,CATSIQGGTEAFF
-,TRBJ2-5,TRBV5-6,TRBD2,TGTGCCAGCAGCTTCGCAGCGGGGGTGGGGAGAGAGACCCAGTACTTC,CASSFAAGVGRETQYF
-,TRBJ1-6,TRBV10-1,-,TGCGCCAGCAGTGGACATTCTAATTCACCCCTCCACTTT,CASSGHSNSPLHF
-,TRBJ2-7,TRBV3-1/TRBV3-2,-,TGTGCCAGCAGCCCTCTAGAGATGGCAAGCTCCTACGAGCAGTACTTC,CASSPLEMASSYEQYF
-,TRBJ1-2,TRBV15,TRBD1,TGTGCCACCAGCAGTCTTCGACAGGGTCATGGCTACACCTTC,CATSSLRQGHGYTF
-,TRBJ1-3,TRBV18,-,TGTGCCAGCTCACCAAAGCAAGCGAACTCTGGAAACACCATATATTTT,CASSPKQANSGNTIYF
-,TRBJ2-6,TRBV7-8,-,TGTGCCAGCAGCTTAGCGAGAGGGCGGGGAGCTGGGGCCAACGTCCTGACTTTC,CASSLARGRGAGANVLTF
once,TRBJ2-3,TRBV3-1/TRBV3-2,TRBD2,TGTGCCAGCAGCCAGCGGGGGGCTACAGATACGCAGTATTTT,CASSQRGATDTQYF
-,TRBJ1-2,TRBV12-3/TRBV12-4,TRBD1,TGTGCCAGCAGTTTAGAGGGGGCATATGGCTACACCTTC,CASSLEGAYGYTF
-,TRBJ2-5,TRBV20-1,-,TGCAGTGCTTCGTACCAAGAGACCCAGTACTTC,CSASYQETQYF
-,TRBJ2-7,TRBV9,-,TGTGCCAGCAGCGCTTCCCGGGACACGTACTACGAGCAGTACTTC,CASSASRDTYYEQYF
few,TRBJ1-1,TRBV19,TRBD1,TGTGCCAGTAGTATCGCAGCTGGGACAGGGGAAAACACTGAAGCTTTCTTT,CASSIAAGTGENTEAFF
-,TRBJ2-1,TRBV5-5,-,TGTGCCAGCATCGTGACCCTTTCAATCAGGGAGCAGTTCTTC,CASIVTLSIREQFF